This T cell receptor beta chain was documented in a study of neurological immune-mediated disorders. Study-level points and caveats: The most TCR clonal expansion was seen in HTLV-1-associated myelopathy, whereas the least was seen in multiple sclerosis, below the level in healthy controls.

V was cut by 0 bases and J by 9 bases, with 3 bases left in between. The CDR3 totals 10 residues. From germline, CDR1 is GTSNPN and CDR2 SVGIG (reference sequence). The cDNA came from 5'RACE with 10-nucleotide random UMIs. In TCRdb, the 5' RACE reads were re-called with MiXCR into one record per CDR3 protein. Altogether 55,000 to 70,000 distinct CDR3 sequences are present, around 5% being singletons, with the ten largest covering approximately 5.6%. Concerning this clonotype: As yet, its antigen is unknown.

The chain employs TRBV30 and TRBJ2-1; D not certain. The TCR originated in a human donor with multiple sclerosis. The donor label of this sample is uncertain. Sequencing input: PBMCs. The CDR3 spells CAWSVIEQFF. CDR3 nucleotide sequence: TGTGCCTGGAGTGTTATTGAGCAGTTCTTC.